In its sample, the clone carrying this T cell receptor (beta chain) was seen many times. Unique molecular identifiers were incorporated into the prepared TCRbeta library. TCRdb re-derived calls from the PCR reads in MiXCR, one entry per CDR3 protein. Here the sample spans hundreds of thousands of distinct CDR3 sequences, around 13% being singletons. The data belong to a study of T-cell reconstitution after alpha-beta-depleted transplantation in children. The CDR3 loop spans 13 amino acids. V was cut by 3 bases and J by 5 bases, with 10 bases left in between. The germline gives CDR1 SGHTA, CDR2 FQGNSA.

This chain uses TRBV7-2 with TRBJ2-5; no firm D call. The sample here was PBMCs from the stem cell graft donor, taken from the stem cell graft. The receptor was isolated from a human donor who donated a stem cell graft to a child with acute lymphoblastic leukemia. The DNA of the CDR3 is TGTGCCAGCAGCTTCGCTGGGCGGGAGACCCAGTACTTC. It is translated as CASSFAGRETQYF. Complete variable domain (other parts from reference TRBV7-2 and TRBJ2-5): GAGVSQSPSNKVTEKGKDVELRCDPISGHTALYWYRQSLGQGLEFLIYFQGNSAPDKSGLPSDRFSAERTGGSVSTLTIQRTQQEDSAVYLCASSFAGRETQYFGPGTRLLVL.